The sample holds many counts of the clone carrying this T cell receptor beta chain. This sample is part of a study of T cells after yellow fever vaccination. Trimming left V 10 bases short and J 6 bases short, with 19 bases between. CDR1 is MNHEY and CDR2 is SVGAGI in the germline V gene. The CDR3 has 13 amino acids. TCRdb called the 5' RACE reads again in MiXCR, with one record for every CDR3 protein. The table has 200,000 to 250,000 distinct CDR3 sequences, less than 3.5% seen once. The rearrangement links TRBV6-5 to TRBJ2-7; D assignment may be TRBD1 or TRBD2 (5 bases each). This TCR derives from a young man who received the YFV17D yellow fever vaccine. Sequenced here: CD4+ T cells sorted from PBMCs, sampled 10 days after the yellow fever booster vaccination. This chain's CDR3 is CATSRDGLGEQYV. The CDR3 DNA sequence: TGTGCCACTAGCCGGGACGGATTGGGCGAGCAGTACGTC.